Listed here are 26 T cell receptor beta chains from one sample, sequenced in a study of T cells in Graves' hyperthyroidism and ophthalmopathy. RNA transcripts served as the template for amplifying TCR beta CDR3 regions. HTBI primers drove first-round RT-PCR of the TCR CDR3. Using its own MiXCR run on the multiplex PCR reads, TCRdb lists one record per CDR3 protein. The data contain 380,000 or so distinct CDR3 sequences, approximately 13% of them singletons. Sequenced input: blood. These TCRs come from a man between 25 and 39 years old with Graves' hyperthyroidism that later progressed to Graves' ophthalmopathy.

DNA for the CDR3: TGTGCCACCTCCCGGGATTTTAGAGATACGCAGTATTTT. Protein: CATSRDFRDTQYF. The chain combines TRBV28 with TRBJ2-3, with a possible D match to TRBD2 (5 bases). CDR1 MDHEN and CDR2 SYDVKM come from the germline V gene. The V end lost 10 bases, the J end lost 5 bases, and 16 bases lay between the germline ends. CDR3 length equals 13 residues.

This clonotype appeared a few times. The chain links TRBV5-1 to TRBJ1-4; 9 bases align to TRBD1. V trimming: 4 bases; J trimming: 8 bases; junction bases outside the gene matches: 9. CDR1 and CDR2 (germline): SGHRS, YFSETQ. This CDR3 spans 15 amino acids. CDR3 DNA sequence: TGCGCCAGCAGCCCGGACAGGGGCCGAGGGGAAAAACTGTTTTTT. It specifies CASSPDRGRGEKLFF.

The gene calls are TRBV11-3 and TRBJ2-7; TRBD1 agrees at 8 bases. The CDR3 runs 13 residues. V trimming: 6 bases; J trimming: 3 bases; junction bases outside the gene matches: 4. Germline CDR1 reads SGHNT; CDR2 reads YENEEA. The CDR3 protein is CASRITGGYEQYF. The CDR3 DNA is TGTGCCAGCAGAATTACAGGGGGCTACGAGCAGTACTTC.

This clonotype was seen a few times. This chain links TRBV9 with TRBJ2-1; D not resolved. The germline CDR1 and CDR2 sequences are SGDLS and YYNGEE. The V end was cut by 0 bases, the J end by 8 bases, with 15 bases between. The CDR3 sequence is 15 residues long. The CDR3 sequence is CASSVVDRVGDEQFF. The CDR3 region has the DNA TGTGCCAGCAGCGTAGTCGACCGGGTTGGGGATGAGCAGTTCTTC. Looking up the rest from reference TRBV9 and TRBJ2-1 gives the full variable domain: DSGVTQTPKHLITATGQRVTLRCSPRSGDLSVYWYQQSLDQGLQFLIQYYNGEERAKGNILERFSAQQFPDLHSELNLSSLELGDSALYFCASSVVDRVGDEQFFGPGTRLTVL.

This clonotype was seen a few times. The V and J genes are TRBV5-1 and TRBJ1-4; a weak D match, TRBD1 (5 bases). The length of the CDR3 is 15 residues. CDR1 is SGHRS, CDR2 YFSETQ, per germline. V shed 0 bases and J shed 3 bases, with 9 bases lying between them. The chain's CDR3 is CASSLGGESNEKLFF. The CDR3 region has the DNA TGCGCCAGCAGCTTGGGGGGCGAATCTAATGAAAAACTGTTTTTT.

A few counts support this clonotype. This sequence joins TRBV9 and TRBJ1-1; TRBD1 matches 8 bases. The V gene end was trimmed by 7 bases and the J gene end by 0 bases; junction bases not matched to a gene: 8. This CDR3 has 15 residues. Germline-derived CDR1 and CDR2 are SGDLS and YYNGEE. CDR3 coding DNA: TGTGCCAGCGGCCCGACAGGGGTGATGAACACTGAAGCTTTCTTT. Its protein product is CASGPTGVMNTEAFF.

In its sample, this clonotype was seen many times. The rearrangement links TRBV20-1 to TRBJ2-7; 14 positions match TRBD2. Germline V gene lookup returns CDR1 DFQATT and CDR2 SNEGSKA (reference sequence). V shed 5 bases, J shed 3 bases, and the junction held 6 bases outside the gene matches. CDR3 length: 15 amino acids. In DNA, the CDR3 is TGCAGTGCTTCCGGGACTAGCGGGGGCCTCTACGAGCAGTACTTC. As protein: CSASGTSGGLYEQYF.

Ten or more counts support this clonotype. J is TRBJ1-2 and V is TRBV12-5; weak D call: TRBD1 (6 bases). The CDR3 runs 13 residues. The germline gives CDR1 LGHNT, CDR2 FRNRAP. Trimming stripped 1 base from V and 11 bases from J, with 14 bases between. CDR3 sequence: CASGLETGGGYTF. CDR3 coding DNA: TGTGCTAGTGGTTTGGAGACAGGAGGGGGTTACACCTTC.

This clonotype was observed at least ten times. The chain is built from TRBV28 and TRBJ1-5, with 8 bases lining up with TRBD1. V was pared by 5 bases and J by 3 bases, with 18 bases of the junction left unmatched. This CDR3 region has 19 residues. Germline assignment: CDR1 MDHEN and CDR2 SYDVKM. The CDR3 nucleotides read TGTGCCAGCAGTATACAGGGGGGATTAATCTTAGTTGTCAATCAGCCCCAGCATTTT. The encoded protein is CASSIQGGLILVVNQPQHF.

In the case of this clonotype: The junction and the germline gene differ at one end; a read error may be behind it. Here the CDR3 DNA reads TGTGCCAGCAGTTTAGACGTAGGGTGGGACGAGCAGTACTTC. Protein: CASSLDVGWDEQYF. V and J are TRBV11-2 and TRBJ2-7; D gene uncertain. Per germline, CDR1 SGHAT and CDR2 FQNNGV. The CDR3 is 14 residues long.

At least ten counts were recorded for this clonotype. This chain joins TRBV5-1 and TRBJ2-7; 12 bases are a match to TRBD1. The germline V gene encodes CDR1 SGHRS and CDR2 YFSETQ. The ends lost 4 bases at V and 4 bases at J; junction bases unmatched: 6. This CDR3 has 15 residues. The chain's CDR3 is CASSQGTGGLYEQYF. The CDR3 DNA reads TGCGCCAGCAGCCAAGGGACAGGGGGCCTGTACGAGCAGTACTTC.

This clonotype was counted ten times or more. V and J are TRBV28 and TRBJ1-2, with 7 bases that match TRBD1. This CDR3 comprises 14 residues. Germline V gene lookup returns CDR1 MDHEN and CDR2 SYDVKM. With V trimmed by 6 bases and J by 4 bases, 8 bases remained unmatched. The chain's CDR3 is CASRATGQSYGYTF. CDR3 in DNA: TGTGCCAGCAGAGCCACGGGACAGAGCTATGGCTACACCTTC.

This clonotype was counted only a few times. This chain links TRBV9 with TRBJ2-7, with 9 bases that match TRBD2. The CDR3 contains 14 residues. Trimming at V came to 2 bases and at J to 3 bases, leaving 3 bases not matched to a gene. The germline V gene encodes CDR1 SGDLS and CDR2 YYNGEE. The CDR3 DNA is TGTGCCAGCAGCGTTAGCGGGGGTAACTACGAGCAGTACTTC. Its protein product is CASSVSGGNYEQYF.

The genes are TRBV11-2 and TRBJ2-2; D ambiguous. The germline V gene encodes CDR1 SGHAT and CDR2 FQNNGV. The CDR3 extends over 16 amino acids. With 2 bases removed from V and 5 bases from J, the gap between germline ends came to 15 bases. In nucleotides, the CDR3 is TGTGCCAGCAGCTTACGCGAAGGAATCGATACCGGGGAGCTGTTTTTT. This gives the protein CASSLREGIDTGELFF.

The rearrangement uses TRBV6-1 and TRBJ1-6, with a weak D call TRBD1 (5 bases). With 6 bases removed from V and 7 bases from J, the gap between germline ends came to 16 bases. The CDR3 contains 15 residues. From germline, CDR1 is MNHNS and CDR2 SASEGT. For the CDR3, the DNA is TGTGCCAGCAGATCCGCGGGGGACTACAATTCACCCCTCCACTTT. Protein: CASRSAGDYNSPLHF.

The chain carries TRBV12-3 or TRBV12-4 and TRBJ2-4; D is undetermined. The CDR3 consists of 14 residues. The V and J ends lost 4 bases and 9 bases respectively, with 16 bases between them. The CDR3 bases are TGTGCCAGCAGTTCCCAACCAATTCCCCGCATTCAGTACTTC. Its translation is CASSSQPIPRIQYF.

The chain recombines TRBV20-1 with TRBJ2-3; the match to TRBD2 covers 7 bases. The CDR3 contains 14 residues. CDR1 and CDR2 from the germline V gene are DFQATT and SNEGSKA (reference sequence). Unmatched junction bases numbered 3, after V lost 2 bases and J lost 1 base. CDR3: CSARQSGGTDTQYF. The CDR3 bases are TGCAGTGCTAGACAAAGCGGGGGCACAGATACGCAGTATTTT.

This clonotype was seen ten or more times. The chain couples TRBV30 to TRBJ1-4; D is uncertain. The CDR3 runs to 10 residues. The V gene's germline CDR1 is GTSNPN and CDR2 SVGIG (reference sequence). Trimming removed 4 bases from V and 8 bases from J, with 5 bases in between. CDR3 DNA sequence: TGTGCCTGGATCGGGGAAAAACTGTTTTTT. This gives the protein CAWIGEKLFF.

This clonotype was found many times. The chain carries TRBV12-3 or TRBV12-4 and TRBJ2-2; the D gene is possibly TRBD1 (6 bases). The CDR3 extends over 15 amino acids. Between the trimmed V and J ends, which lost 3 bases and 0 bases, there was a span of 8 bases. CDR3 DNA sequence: TGTGCCAGCAGTTTGAACAGGGCGAACACCGGGGAGCTGTTTTTT. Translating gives CASSLNRANTGELFF.

The CDR3 spells CATSEPGSGELFF. The CDR3 DNA reads as TGTGCCACCAGTGAACCAGGGTCCGGGGAGCTGTTTTTT. The chain combines TRBV24-1 with TRBJ2-2; tentative D call: TRBD1 (5 bases). V lost 4 bases and J 6 bases, leaving 8 bases between the germline ends. This CDR3 is 13 amino acids long. Per germline, CDR1 KGHDR and CDR2 SFDVKD.

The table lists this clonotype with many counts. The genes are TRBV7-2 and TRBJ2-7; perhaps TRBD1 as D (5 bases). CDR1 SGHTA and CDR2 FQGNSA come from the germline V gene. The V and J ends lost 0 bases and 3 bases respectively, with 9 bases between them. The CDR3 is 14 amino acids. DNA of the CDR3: TGTGCCAGCAGCTTAGCTGTGGGGCACTACGAGCAGTACTTC. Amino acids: CASSLAVGHYEQYF.

DNA for the CDR3: TGTGCCAGTAGTAATTTTGGGACTCGAGAGACCCAGTACTTC. Translating it yields CASSNFGTRETQYF. This chain uses TRBV19 with TRBJ2-5; a weak D match, TRBD2 (6 bases). The germline V gene encodes CDR1 LNHDA and CDR2 SQIVND (reference sequence). The germline V and J ends were trimmed by 4 bases and 4 bases, with 13 bases remaining between them. This CDR3 comprises 14 residues.

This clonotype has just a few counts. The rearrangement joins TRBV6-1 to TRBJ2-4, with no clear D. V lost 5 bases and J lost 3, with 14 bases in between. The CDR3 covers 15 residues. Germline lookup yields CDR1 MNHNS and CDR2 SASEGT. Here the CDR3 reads CASSQSLFGKNIQYF. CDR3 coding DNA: TGTGCCAGCAGTCAGTCCCTCTTTGGCAAAAACATTCAGTACTTC.

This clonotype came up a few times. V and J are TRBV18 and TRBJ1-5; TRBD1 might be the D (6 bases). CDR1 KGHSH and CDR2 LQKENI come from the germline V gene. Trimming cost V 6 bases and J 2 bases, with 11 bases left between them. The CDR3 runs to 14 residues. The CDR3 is CASSPGEGNQPQHF. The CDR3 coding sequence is TGTGCCAGCTCTCCAGGGGAGGGCAATCAGCCCCAGCATTTT. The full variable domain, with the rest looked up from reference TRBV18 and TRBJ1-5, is NAGVMQNPRHLVRRRGQEARLRCSPMKGHSHVYWYRQLPEEGLKFMVYLQKENIIDESGMPKERFSAEFPKEGPSILRIQQVVRGDSAAYFCASSPGEGNQPQHFGDGTRLSIL.

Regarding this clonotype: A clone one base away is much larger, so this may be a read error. The chain's CDR3 is CASSLVGGTYNERFF. In DNA form, the CDR3 reads TGTGCCAGCAGCTTAGTTGGGGGGACTTACAATGAGCGGTTCTTC. This chain links TRBV7-2 with TRBJ2-1, with TRBD2 as a possible D gene (6 bases). The CDR3 length is 15 residues. In germline, CDR1 is SGHTA, CDR2 FQGNSA.

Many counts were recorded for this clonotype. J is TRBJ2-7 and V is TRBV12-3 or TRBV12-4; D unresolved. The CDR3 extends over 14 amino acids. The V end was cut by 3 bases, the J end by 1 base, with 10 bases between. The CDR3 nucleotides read TGTGCCAGCAGTTTCACGGAGCCGTCCTACGAGCAGTACTTC. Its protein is CASSFTEPSYEQYF.